This T cell receptor (beta chain) is from a study of OX40 agonist ivuxolimab in advanced cancers. General notes on the study: Ivuxolimab was a fully human IgG2 agonistic monoclonal antibody targeting the costimulatory receptor OX40 (CD134). Intravenous ivuxolimab was administered to patients every 2 weeks at six dose levels: 0.01, 0.1, 0.3, 1.5, 3 and 10 mg/kg. Of the approximately 54 patients in dose escalation, 19 had hepatocellular carcinoma, around 15 had melanoma, 9 had renal cell carcinoma and 9 had head and neck cancer. In the dose-escalation cohort, more than 80% of patients were male, and the mean age was roughly 60 years with a range of roughly 20 to 85. Prior anti-PD-1, anti-PD-L1 or anti-CTLA-4 therapy was permitted, and 30% to 45% of dose-escalation patients had received checkpoint inhibitors. Partial responses were achieved by three dose-escalation patients, of whom one had hepatocellular carcinoma and two had cutaneous melanoma. The point of sequencing TCRbeta in the periphery was to test whether ivuxolimab changed TCR sequence diversity and drove clonal T-cell expansion. The paper reports the monotherapy dose-escalation portion (N ≈ 52 patients) of the phase I ivuxolimab trial.

As concerns this clone: Which antigen it targets is not known. No base-level quality is on record; no much larger clone is a single base apart.

Genomic DNA was extracted from sorted cells for sequencing of the TCRbeta CDR3 region. The immunoSEQ Assay was used for sequencing of TCRbeta CDR3 regions. Not all clones reach the TCRdb copy of this immuneACCESS table, which keeps in-frame sequences only. Checked studies attribute under half of the gap to unresolved V genes and leave the rest unexplained. A total of roughly 20,000 clones appear in this sample, approximately 79% of them only once. The ten biggest clones cover 13% to 15% of the sample. Patients with a history of autoimmune disease or receiving systemic immunosuppression were excluded from the trial. Peripheral blood for TCR sequencing was collected from all dose cohorts at baseline, on cycle 4 day 1, and on cycle 7 day 1. The samples were taken from a phase I, first-in-human, multicenter, open-label dose-escalation trial of ivuxolimab. The trial enrolled adults with locally advanced or metastatic head and neck squamous cell, hepatocellular, melanoma or renal cell carcinoma. CD4+ and CD8+ T cells were sorted separately from peripheral blood before TCR sequencing.

Study-level results and caveats: The antigen specificity of the clonally expanded peripheral T cells was not determined. Low levels of normalized T-cell clonal expansion were also seen in some patients who did not respond. After ivuxolimab, CD8+ T cells had more expanded clones than CD4+ T cells on average. Partial responders in the 0.1-3.0 mg/kg groups had among the lowest normalized peripheral clonal expansion, especially among CD8+ T cells. At doses of 0.1 to 3.0 mg/kg, clonal expansion of both CD4+ and CD8+ T cells in blood was seen between baseline and week 6.

The sequence was obtained from an adult with an advanced solid tumor such as melanoma, head and neck, liver or kidney cancer. This sample comprised CD4+ or CD8+ T cells sorted from blood, obtained in a trial of the OX40 agonist ivuxolimab.

The DNA is as follows: TGTGCCAGAAGCTCCGTCTTCAATGAGCAGTTCTTC. It codes for CARSSVFNEQFF. The chain is assembled from TRBV5-3 and TRBJ2-1, with no D gene named confidently. Being an ORF, TRBV5-3 has a function that is uncertain. The CDR3 covers 12 residues, taking in both the cysteine and the phenylalanine. CDR3 DNA is the only sequence kept; it has 36 bases, read in frame from the first base. At the junction V is shortened by 3 bases and J by 6 bases, with 7 bases in between.